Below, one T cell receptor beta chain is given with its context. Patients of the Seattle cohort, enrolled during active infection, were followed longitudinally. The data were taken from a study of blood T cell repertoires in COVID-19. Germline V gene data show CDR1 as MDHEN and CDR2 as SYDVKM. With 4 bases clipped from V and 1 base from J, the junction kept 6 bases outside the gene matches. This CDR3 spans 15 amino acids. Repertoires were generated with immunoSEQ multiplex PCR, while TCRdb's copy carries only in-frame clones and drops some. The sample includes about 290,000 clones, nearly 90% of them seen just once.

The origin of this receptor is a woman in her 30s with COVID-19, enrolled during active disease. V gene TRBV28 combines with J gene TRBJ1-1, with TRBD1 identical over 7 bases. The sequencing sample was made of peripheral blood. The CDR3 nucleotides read TGTGCCAGCAGTTCAAGCCAGGGGGGGAACACTGAAGCTTTCTTT. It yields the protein CASSSSQGGNTEAFF.